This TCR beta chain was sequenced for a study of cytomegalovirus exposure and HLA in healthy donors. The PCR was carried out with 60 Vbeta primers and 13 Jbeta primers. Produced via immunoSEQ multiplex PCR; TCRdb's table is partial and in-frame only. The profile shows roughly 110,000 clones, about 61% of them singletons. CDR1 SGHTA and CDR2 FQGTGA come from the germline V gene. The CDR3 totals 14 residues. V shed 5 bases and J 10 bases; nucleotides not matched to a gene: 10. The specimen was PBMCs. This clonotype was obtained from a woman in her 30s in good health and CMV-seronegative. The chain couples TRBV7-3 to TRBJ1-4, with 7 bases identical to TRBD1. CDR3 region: CASSEDRVPSKLFF. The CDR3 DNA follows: TGTGCCAGCAGCGAAGACAGGGTTCCTTCAAAACTGTTTTTT.